The 20 T cell receptor beta chains presented below share a single source sample, sequenced in a study of PD-1 blockade in classical Hodgkin lymphoma. Time point described: cycle 4 day 1 (C4D1), after six to seven weeks of nivolumab. Every patient had relapsed following autologous stem cell transplantation, and cohorts differed in brentuximab vedotin exposure. This table comes from immunoSEQ multiplex PCR, and its TCRdb copy is limited to in-frame clones, with some not included. The sample has approximately 61,000 clones, about 85% seen once. The material sequenced was peripheral blood mononuclear cells (PBMCs), taken before the fourth cycle of nivolumab. Source of these receptors: a human donor with classical Hodgkin lymphoma.

The chain employs TRBV5-5 and TRBJ2-5; possibly TRBD1 for D (6 bases). V was trimmed by 4 bases and J by 2 bases, leaving 9 bases between them. Germline CDR1 SGHKS, CDR2 YYEKEE (reference sequence). CDR3 length equals 13 residues. In DNA form, the CDR3 reads TGTGCCAGCAGCACGGACAGTCAAGAGACCCAGTACTTC. Residues: CASSTDSQETQYF. Using reference TRBV5-5 and TRBJ2-5 for the parts outside the CDR3, the full variable domain is DAGVTQSPTHLIKTRGQQVTLRCSPISGHKSVSWYQQVLGQGPQFIFQYYEKEERGRGNFPDRFSARQFPNYSSELNVNALLLGDSALYLCASSTDSQETQYFGPGTRLLVL.

V and J are TRBV9 and TRBJ2-7; D may correspond to TRBD1 or TRBD2 (5 bases each). V was cut by 4 bases and J by 1 base, with 18 bases left in between. There are 16 residues in the CDR3. Germline values: CDR1 SGDLS, CDR2 YYNGEE. CDR3 loop: CASSPGDGHKSYEQYF. Here the CDR3 DNA reads TGTGCCAGCAGCCCCGGGGACGGCCATAAGTCCTACGAGCAGTACTTC.

The chain recombines TRBV5-6 with TRBJ2-3; no reliable D call. The germline gives CDR1 SGHDT, CDR2 YYEEEE. Between the trimmed V and J ends, which lost 0 bases and 2 bases, there was a span of 19 bases. The CDR3 extends over 18 amino acids. CDR3 protein: CASSLEASKWAYTDTQYF. For the CDR3, the DNA is TGTGCCAGCAGCTTGGAGGCCAGTAAATGGGCGTACACAGATACGCAGTATTTT. The full variable domain, with the rest looked up from reference TRBV5-6 and TRBJ2-3, is DAGVTQSPTHLIKTRGQQVTLRCSPKSGHDTVSWYQQALGQGPQFIFQYYEEEERQRGNFPDRFSGHQFPNYSSELNVNALLLGDSALYLCASSLEASKWAYTDTQYFGPGTRLTVL.

The CDR3 protein is CASSLSGNTGELFF. The DNA of the CDR3 is TGCGCCAGCAGCTTGTCAGGAAACACCGGGGAGCTGTTTTTT. V and J are TRBV5-1 and TRBJ2-2; D unclear. V was shortened by 1 base and J by 2 bases, with 6 bases between the two germline ends. CDR1 is SGHRS and CDR2 is YFSETQ in the germline V gene. The CDR3 totals 14 residues.

CDR3 amino acids: CATSITEDSNQPQHF. In DNA, the CDR3 is TGTGCCACCAGCATTACGGAGGATAGCAATCAGCCCCAGCATTTT. V usage is TRBV15 and J usage is TRBJ1-5; D is undetermined. V dropped 4 bases and J dropped 0 bases, with 10 bases sitting between them. The length of the CDR3 is 15 residues. Germline V gene data show CDR1 as LNHNV and CDR2 as YYDKDF (reference sequence).

V is TRBV5-1 and J is TRBJ2-1; D is possibly TRBD1 (5 bases). With 0 bases removed from V and 10 bases from J, the gap between germline ends came to 5 bases. The germline V gene has CDR1 SGHRS and CDR2 YFSETQ. The CDR3 extends over 11 amino acids. The CDR3 protein is CASSLDREQFF. In DNA, the CDR3 is TGCGCCAGCAGCTTGGACAGGGAGCAGTTCTTC.

The chain carries TRBV6-6 and TRBJ2-5, with D maybe TRBD1 (6 bases). Between the trimmed V and J ends, which lost 6 bases and 0 bases, there was a span of 11 bases. CDR1 is MNHNY, CDR2 SVGAGI, per germline (reference sequence). This CDR3 has 14 amino acids. In DNA form, the CDR3 reads TGTGCCAGCAGAGACGGACAGCACCAAGAGACCCAGTACTTC. This encodes CASRDGQHQETQYF.

For this clone: Other DNA sequences of this sample code for an identical CDR3. V gene TRBV5-1 combines with J gene TRBJ1-4; 9 bases are shared with TRBD1. This CDR3 is built from 15 residues. CDR1 and CDR2 (germline): SGHRS, YFSETQ. Germline trimming cut 1 base from V and 8 bases from J; bases unmatched to any gene: 6. The CDR3 nucleotides are TGCGCCAGCAGCTTGATGGGACAGGGAGGGGAAAAACTGTTTTTT. Its protein is CASSLMGQGGEKLFF.

This clone was recorded only once. The J gene is TRBJ2-5, the V gene TRBV6-6, with TRBD1 as a possible D gene (6 bases). CDR1 and CDR2 from the germline V gene are MNHNY and SVGAGI (reference sequence). Trimming cost V 6 bases and J 3 bases, with 17 bases left between them. This CDR3 contains 15 residues. As DNA, the CDR3 is TGTGCCAGCAGGCTCCACCGGGACAACAAAGAGACCCAGTACTTC. Protein sequence: CASRLHRDNKETQYF.

This chain connects TRBV9 to TRBJ2-3; D is undetermined. V shed 0 bases and J shed 1 base, with 6 bases lying between them. CDR1 SGDLS and CDR2 YYNGEE come from the germline V gene. This CDR3 region has 14 residues. The CDR3 DNA sequence: TGTGCCAGCAGCGTAGTTCAAGGCACAGATACGCAGTATTTT. It translates to CASSVVQGTDTQYF. The variable domain in full, with the rest retrieved from reference TRBV9 and TRBJ2-3, is DSGVTQTPKHLITATGQRVTLRCSPRSGDLSVYWYQQSLDQGLQFLIQYYNGEERAKGNILERFSAQQFPDLHSELNLSSLELGDSALYFCASSVVQGTDTQYFGPGTRLTVL.

This clone was detected only a few times. This rearrangement joins TRBV11-2 to TRBJ1-1, with D maybe TRBD1 (5 bases). The CDR3 extends over 19 amino acids. Germline V CDR1 and CDR2: SGHAT, FQNNGV. V dropped 4 bases and J dropped 4 bases, with 28 bases sitting between them. The CDR3 spells CASSWPGPFTLGLRTEAFF. CDR3 nucleotides: TGTGCCAGCAGCTGGCCAGGGCCCTTTACACTGGGGCTTCGCACTGAAGCTTTCTTT. Based on the CDR3 plus reference TRBV11-2 and TRBJ1-1, the full variable domain is EAGVAQSPRYKIIEKRQSVAFWCNPISGHATLYWYQQILGQGPKLLIQFQNNGVVDDSQLPKDRFSAERLKGVDSTLKIQPAKLEDSAVYLCASSWPGPFTLGLRTEAFFGQGTRLTVV.

The chain employs TRBV19 and TRBJ2-1, with no clear D. CDR3 length equals 13 residues. The ends were cut back, 2 bases at V and 8 bases at J, with 10 bases in the middle. Per the germline V gene, CDR1 is LNHDA and CDR2 is SQIVND (reference sequence). In DNA, the CDR3 is TGTGCCAGTAGTATATCCCGGGCCCATGAGCAGTTCTTC. Its translation: CASSISRAHEQFF.

A few counts support this clone. The V call is TRBV6-8, the J call TRBJ2-2, with 9 bases fitting TRBD1. The V gene end was trimmed by 2 bases and the J gene end by 4 bases; junction bases not matched to a gene: 8. Germline CDR1 reads MNHGY; CDR2 reads SAAAGT. There are 17 residues in the CDR3. CDR3 DNA: TGTGCCAGCAGTTACCCCCCGGACAGGGGAACCACCGGGGAGCTGTTTTTT. Translating gives CASSYPPDRGTTGELFF.

The chain combines TRBV5-1 with TRBJ1-4, with unresolved D. The CDR3 is 17 amino acids. V was pared by 1 base and J by 2 bases, with 15 bases between. Germline lookup yields CDR1 SGHRS and CDR2 YFSETQ. The CDR3 nucleotides are TGCGCCAGCAGCTTGAGACCGGTGTCTGCGACTAATGAAAAACTGTTTTTT. It yields the protein CASSLRPVSATNEKLFF.

This clone was detected a few times. The V gene is TRBV5-1, the J gene TRBJ1-2, with D possibly matching TRBD1 (5 bases). Looked up from germline, CDR1 is SGHRS and CDR2 is YFSETQ. The CDR3 runs to 14 residues. V was pared by 4 bases and J by 2 bases, with 12 bases between. DNA for the CDR3: TGCGCCAGCAGCCAACTGACAGACAACTATGGCTACACCTTC. It yields the protein CASSQLTDNYGYTF.

In nucleotides, the CDR3 is TGTGCCAGCAGCCTGGAGGCAGGCAATCAGCCCCAGCATTTT. Translated, it gives CASSLEAGNQPQHF. The rearrangement links TRBV5-5 to TRBJ1-5; no clear D. With 4 bases removed from V and 2 bases from J, the gap between germline ends came to 10 bases. The germline V gene has CDR1 SGHKS and CDR2 YYEKEE (reference sequence). The CDR3 loop spans 14 amino acids.

The chain has TRBV21-1 and TRBJ1-1; no DNA check was done on the table's D call, TRBD1. TRBV21-1 is an annotated pseudogene. This CDR3 has 18 amino acids. CDR3 sequence: CASSLPGDRVDLNTEAFF. As DNA, the CDR3 is TGTGCCAGCAGCTTACCCGGGGACAGGGTGGATCTGAACACTGAAGCTTTCTTT.

This clone was seen just once. The gene calls are TRBV7-2 and TRBJ1-1; D is undetermined. The CDR3 has 14 amino acids. The V gene lost 2 bases and the J gene lost 7 bases, with 14 bases spanning the gap. Germline V lookup: CDR1 SGHTA, CDR2 FQGNSA. As DNA, the CDR3 is TGTGCCAGCAGCTTACTTCGGGGAGAGGTTGAAGCTTTCTTT. Its protein is CASSLLRGEVEAFF.

The table lists this clone with a count of one. This chain joins TRBV19 and TRBJ1-5, with TRBD1 matching over 8 bases. The CDR3 is 14 residues long. V gave up 8 bases and J gave up 9 bases; unmatched junction bases: 12. Germline assignment: CDR1 LNHDA and CDR2 SQIVND (reference sequence). The CDR3 DNA sequence: TGTGCCAGTGTTGACAGGGGCCCAACAGGGCCCCAGCATTTT. Amino acid sequence: CASVDRGPTGPQHF.

The chain has TRBV7-3 and TRBJ1-5, with D possibly TRBD1 on 6 matching bases. The CDR3 loop spans 13 amino acids. Germline-derived CDR1 and CDR2 are SGHTA and FQGTGA. The ends were cut back, 2 bases at V and 7 bases at J, with 9 bases in the middle. CDR3 DNA: TGTGCCAGCAGCTTAGGCAGGGGCCAGCCCCAGCATTTT. This sequence encodes CASSLGRGQPQHF.